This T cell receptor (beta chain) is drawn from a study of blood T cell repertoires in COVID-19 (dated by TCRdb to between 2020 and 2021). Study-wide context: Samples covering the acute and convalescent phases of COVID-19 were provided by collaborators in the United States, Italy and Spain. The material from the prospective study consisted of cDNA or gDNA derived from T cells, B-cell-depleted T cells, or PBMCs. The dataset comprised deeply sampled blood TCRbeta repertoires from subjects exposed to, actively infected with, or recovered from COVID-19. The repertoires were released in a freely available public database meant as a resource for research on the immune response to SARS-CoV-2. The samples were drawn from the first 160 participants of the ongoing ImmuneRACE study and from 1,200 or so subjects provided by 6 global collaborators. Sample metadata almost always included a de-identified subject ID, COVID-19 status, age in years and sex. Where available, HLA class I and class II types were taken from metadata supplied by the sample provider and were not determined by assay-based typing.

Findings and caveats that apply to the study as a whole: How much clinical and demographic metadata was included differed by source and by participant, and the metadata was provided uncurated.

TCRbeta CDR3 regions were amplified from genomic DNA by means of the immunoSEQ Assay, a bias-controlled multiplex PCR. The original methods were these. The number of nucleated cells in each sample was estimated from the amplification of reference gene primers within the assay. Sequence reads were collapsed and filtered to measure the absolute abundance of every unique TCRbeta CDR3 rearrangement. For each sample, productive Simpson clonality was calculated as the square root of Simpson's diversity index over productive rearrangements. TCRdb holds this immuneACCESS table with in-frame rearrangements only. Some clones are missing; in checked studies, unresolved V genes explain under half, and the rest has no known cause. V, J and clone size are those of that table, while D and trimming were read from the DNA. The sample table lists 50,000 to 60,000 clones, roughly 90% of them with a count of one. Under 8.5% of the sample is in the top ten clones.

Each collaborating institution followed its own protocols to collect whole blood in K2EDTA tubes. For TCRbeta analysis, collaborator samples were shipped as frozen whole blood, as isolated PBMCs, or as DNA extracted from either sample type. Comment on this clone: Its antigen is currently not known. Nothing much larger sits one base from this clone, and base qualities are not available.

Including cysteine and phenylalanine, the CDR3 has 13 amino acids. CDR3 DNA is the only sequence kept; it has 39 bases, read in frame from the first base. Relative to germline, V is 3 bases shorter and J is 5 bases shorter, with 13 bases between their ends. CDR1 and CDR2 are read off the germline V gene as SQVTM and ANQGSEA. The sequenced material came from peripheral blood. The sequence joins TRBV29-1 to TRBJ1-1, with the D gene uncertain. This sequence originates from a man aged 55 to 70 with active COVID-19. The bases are TGCAGCGTTGAGGCGACACGAGGGACTGAAGCTTTCTTT. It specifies CSVEATRGTEAFF.